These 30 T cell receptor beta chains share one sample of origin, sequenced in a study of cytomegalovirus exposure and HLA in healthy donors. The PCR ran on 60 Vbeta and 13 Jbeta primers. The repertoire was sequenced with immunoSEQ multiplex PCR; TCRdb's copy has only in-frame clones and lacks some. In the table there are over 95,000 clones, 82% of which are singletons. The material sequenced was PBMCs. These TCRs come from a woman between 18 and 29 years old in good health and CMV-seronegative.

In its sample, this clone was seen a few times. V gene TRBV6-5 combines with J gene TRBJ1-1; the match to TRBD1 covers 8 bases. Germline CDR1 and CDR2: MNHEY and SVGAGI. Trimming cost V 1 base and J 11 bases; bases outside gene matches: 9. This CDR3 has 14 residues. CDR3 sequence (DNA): TGTGCCAGCAGTTACTACGGACAGGGTTTTTCGGCTTTCTTT. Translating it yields CASSYYGQGFSAFF.

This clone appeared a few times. The CDR3 loop reads CASSLDVQGASGYTF. The CDR3 coding sequence is TGCGCCAGCAGCTTGGACGTCCAGGGGGCGTCAGGCTACACCTTC. The chain has TRBV5-1 and TRBJ1-2; TRBD1 matches at 8 bases. CDR3 length equals 15 residues. V was clipped by 0 bases and J by 8 bases; unmatched bases: 9. Germline V CDR1 and CDR2: SGHRS, YFSETQ.

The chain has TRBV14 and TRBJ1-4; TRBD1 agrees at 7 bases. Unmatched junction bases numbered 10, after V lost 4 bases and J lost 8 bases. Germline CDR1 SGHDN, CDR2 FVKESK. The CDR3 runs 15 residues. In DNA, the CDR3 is TGTGCCAGCAGCCCCCTCCCTAGGGGGCAAGAAAAACTGTTTTTT. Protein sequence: CASSPLPRGQEKLFF. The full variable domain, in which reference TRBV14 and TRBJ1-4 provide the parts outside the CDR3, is EAGVTQFPSHSVIEKGQTVTLRCDPISGHDNLYWYRRVMGKEIKFLLHFVKESKQDESGMPNNRFLAERTGGTYSTLKVQPAELEDSGVYFCASSPLPRGQEKLFFGSGTQLSVL.

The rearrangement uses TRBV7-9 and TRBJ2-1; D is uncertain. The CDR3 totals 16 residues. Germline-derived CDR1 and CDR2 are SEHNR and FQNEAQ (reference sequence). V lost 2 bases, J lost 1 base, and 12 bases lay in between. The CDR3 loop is CASSLYPMNSYNEQFF. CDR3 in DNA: TGTGCCAGCAGCTTATATCCTATGAATTCCTACAATGAGCAGTTCTTC.

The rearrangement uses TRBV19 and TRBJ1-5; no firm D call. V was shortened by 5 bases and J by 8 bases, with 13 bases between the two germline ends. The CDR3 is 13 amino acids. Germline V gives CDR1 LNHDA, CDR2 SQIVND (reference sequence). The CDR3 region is CASSASRFEPQHF. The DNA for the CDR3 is TGTGCCAGTAGTGCCTCCCGGTTTGAGCCCCAGCATTTT.

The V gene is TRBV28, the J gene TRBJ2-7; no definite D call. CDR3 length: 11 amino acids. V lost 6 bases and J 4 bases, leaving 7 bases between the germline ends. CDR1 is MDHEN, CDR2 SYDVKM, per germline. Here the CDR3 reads CASSTMYEQYF. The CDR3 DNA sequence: TGTGCCAGCAGCACTATGTACGAGCAGTACTTC.

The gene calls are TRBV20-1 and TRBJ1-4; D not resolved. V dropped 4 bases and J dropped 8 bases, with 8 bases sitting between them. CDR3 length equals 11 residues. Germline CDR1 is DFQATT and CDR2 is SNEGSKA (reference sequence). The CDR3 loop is CSAKLGEKLFF. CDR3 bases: TGCAGTGCTAAACTAGGAGAAAAACTGTTTTTT.

The CDR3 loop is CASSLVPVAGNTIYF. CDR3 DNA sequence: TGTGCCAGCAGCTTAGTCCCGGTGGCTGGAAACACCATATATTTT. The chain couples TRBV7-2 to TRBJ1-3; D ambiguous. The V end was cut by 1 base, the J end by 2 bases, with 9 bases between. This CDR3 has 15 residues. The germline CDR1 and CDR2 sequences are SGHTA and FQGNSA.

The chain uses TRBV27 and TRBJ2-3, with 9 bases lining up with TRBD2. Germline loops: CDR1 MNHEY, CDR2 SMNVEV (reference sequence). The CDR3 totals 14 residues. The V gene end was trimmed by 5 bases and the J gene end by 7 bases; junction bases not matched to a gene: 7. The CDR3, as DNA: TGTGCCAGCAGTAAGGGACTAGCCATGTATACGCAGTATTTT. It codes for CASSKGLAMYTQYF.

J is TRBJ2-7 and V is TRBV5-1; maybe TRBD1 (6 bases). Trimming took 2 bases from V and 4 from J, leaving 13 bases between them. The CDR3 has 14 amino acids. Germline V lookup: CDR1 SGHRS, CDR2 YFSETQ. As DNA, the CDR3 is TGCGCCAGCAGCTTTACAGGGCCTGGATACGAGCAGTACTTC. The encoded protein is CASSFTGPGYEQYF.

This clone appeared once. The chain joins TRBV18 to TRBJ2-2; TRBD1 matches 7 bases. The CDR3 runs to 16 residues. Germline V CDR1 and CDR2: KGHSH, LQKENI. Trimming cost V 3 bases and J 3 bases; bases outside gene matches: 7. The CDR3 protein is CASSPLTGRDTGELFF. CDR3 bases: TGTGCCAGCTCACCCTTGACAGGGAGAGACACCGGGGAGCTGTTTTTT.

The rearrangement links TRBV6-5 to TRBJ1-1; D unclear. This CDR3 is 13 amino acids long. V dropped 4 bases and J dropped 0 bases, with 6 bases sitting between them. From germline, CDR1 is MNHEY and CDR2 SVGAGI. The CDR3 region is CASSWQMNTEAFF. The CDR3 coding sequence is TGTGCCAGCAGTTGGCAGATGAACACTGAAGCTTTCTTT.

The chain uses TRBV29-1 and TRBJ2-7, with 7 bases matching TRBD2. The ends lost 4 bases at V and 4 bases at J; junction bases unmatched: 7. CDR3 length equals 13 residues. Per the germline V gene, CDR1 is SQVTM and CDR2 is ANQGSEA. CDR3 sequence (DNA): TGCAGCGTTGCTCCTAGCGGTTATTACGAGCAGTACTTC. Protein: CSVAPSGYYEQYF.

The CDR3 coding sequence is TGTGCCAGCAGTTTAACCCCCCGGACAGATACGCAGTATTTT. Amino acids: CASSLTPRTDTQYF. J is TRBJ2-3 and V is TRBV27; D is uncertain. Trimming took 2 bases from V and 3 from J, leaving 9 bases between them. Germline V gene sequence: CDR1 MNHEY, CDR2 SMNVEV (reference sequence). The CDR3 is 14 residues long.

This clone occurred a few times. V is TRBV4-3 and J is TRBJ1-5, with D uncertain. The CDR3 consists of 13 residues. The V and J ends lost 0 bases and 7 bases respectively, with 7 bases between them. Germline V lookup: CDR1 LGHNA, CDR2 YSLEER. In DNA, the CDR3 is TGCGCCAGCAGCCAAGATTTAGTACAGCCCCAGCATTTT. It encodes CASSQDLVQPQHF.

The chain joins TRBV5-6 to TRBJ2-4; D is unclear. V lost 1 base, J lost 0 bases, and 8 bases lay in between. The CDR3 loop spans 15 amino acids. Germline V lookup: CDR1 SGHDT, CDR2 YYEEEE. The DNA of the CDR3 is TGTGCCAGCAGCTTGATCGAAGCAGCCAAAAACATTCAGTACTTC. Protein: CASSLIEAAKNIQYF.

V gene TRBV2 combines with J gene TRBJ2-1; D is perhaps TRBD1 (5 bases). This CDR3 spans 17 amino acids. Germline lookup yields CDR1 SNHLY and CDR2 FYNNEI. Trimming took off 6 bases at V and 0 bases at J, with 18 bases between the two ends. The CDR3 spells CASRRTQGWSSYNEQFF. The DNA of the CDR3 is TGTGCCAGCAGGAGAACTCAGGGCTGGAGCTCCTACAATGAGCAGTTCTTC.

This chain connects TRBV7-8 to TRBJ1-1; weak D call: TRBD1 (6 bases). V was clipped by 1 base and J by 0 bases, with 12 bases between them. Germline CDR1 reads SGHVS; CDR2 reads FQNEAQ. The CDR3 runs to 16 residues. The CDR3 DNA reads TGTGCCAGCAGCTTAGGGGGGAGGGGGATGAACACTGAAGCTTTCTTT. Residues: CASSLGGRGMNTEAFF.

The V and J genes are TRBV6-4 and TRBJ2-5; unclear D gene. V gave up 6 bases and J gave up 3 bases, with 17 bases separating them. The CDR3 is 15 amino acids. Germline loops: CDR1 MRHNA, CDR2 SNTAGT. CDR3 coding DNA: TGTGCCAGCAGCATATTATCCAGGAAGAAAGAGACCCAGTACTTC. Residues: CASSILSRKKETQYF.

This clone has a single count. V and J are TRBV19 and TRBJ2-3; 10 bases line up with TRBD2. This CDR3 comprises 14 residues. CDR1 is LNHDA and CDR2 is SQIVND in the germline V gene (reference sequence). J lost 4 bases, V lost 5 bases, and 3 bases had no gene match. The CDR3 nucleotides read TGTGCCAGTAGTCTCGGGACTAGCGCAGATACGCAGTATTTT. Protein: CASSLGTSADTQYF.

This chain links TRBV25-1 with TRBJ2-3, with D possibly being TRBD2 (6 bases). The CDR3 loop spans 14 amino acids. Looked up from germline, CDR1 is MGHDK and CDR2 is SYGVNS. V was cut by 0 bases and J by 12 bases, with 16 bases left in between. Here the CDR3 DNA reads TGTGCCAGCAGTGAATACAGGACTACCGCTTTCCAGTATTTT. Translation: CASSEYRTTAFQYF.

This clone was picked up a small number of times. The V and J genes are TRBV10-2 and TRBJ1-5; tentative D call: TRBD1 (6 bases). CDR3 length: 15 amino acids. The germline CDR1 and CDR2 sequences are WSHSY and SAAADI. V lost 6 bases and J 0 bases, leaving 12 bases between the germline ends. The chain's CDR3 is CASRKTGYSNQPQHF. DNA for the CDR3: TGCGCCAGCAGAAAGACAGGATATAGCAATCAGCCCCAGCATTTT.

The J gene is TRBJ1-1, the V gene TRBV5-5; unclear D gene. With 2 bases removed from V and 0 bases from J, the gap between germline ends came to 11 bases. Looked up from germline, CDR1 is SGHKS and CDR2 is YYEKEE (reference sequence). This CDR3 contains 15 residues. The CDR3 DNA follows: TGTGCCAGCAGCTTTTCCCAGGTCTTGAACACTGAAGCTTTCTTT. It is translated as CASSFSQVLNTEAFF.

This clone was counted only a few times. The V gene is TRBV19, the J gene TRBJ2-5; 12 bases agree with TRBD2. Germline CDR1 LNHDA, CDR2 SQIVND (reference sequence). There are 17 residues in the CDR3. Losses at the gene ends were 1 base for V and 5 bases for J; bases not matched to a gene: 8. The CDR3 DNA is TGTGCCAGTAGTATAGTTGCTAGCGGGGGGGAGTATGAGACCCAGTACTTC. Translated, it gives CASSIVASGGEYETQYF.

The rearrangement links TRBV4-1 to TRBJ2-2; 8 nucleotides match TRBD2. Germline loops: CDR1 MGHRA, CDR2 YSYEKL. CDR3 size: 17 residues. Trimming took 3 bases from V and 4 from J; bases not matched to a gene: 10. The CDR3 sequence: CASSQNRGRSGTGELFF. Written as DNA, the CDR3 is TGCGCCAGCAGCCAGAATCGCGGGAGGTCGGGCACCGGGGAGCTGTTTTTT.

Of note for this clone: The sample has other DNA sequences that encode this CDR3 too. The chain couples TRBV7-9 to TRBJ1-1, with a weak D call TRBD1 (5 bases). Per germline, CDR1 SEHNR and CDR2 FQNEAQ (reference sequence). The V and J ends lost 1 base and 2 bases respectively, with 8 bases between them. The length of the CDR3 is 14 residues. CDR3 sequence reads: CASSLVQGNTEAFF. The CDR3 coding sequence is TGTGCCAGCAGCTTAGTCCAGGGAAACACTGAAGCTTTCTTT.

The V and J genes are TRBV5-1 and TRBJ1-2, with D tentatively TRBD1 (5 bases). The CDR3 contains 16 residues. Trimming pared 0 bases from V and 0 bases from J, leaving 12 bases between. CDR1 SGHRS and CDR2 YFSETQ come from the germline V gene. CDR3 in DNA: TGCGCCAGCAGCTTGGTGTTCGGGGGAGCTAACTATGGCTACACCTTC. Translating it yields CASSLVFGGANYGYTF.

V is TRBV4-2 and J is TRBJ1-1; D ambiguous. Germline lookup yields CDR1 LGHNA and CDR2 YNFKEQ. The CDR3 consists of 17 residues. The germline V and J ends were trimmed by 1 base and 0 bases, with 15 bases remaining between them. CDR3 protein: CASSQVAFDKMNTEAFF. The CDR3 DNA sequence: TGTGCCAGCAGCCAAGTCGCTTTCGACAAAATGAACACTGAAGCTTTCTTT.

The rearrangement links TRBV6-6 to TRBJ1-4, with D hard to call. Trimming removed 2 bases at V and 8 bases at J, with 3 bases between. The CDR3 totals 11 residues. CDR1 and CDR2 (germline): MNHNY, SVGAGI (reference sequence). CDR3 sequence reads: CASSYREKLFF. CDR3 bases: TGTGCCAGCAGTTACCGGGAAAAACTGTTTTTT.

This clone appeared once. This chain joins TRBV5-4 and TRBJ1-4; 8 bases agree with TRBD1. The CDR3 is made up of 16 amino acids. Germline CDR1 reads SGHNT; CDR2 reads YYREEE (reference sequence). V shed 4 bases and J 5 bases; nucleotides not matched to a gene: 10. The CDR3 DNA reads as TGTGCCAGCAGCCGCGGACAGGGTGGTCGGAATGAAAAACTGTTTTTT. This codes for CASSRGQGGRNEKLFF.